These 2 T cell receptor beta chains originate from one sample sequenced in a study of cytomegalovirus exposure and HLA in healthy donors (dated by TCRdb to about 2017). Libraries were made using the immunoSEQ multiplex PCR assay. The multiplex PCR relied on a mix of 60 forward primers for TCR Vbeta segments and 13 reverse primers for TCR Jbeta segments. TCRdb took over this immuneACCESS table, retaining in-frame rearrangements with V and J assigned. Such tables are incomplete; in checked studies, under half of the missing clones stem from an unresolved V gene, and the remainder is unexplained. The record for this sample contains tens of thousands of clones. The ten largest clones add up to under 2% of the sample. Sample: PBMCs. These TCRs come from a woman aged 30 to 39 in good health and CMV-seronegative.

V and J are TRBV25-1 and TRBJ2-7; maybe TRBD1 (6 bases). Trimming took 5 bases from V and 4 from J, leaving 9 bases between them. The CDR3 is made up of 12 amino acids. CDR1 MGHDK and CDR2 SYGVNS come from the germline V gene. CDR3 in amino acids: CASSKQGYEQYF. CDR3 sequence (DNA): TGTGCCAGCAGTAAGCAGGGGTACGAGCAGTACTTC.

For this clone: The junction differs from germline at one of its ends, possibly a read error. The V and J genes are TRBV28 and TRBJ1-1; a weak D match, TRBD1 (5 bases). CDR3 length: 12 residues. Germline CDR1 is MDHEN and CDR2 is SYDVKM. The CDR3: CASSSLLGGDQF. In nucleotides, the CDR3 is TGTGCCAGCAGTTCACTCTTAGGAGGGGACCAATTT.